This T cell receptor (beta chain) stems from a study of blood T cell repertoires in COVID-19. Overall study context: Samples came from the United States, Italy and Spain, spanning acute and convalescent COVID-19. T cells, B-cell-depleted T cells, or PBMCs supplied cDNA or gDNA.

The CDR3 consists of 16 residues. Germline lookup yields CDR1 MGHRA and CDR2 YSYEKL. V dropped 0 bases and J dropped 2; count of bases not matched to a gene: 3. The method was immunoSEQ multiplex PCR; TCRdb's version includes in-frame clones alone and lacks a portion of them. The sample lists more than 150,000 clones, approximately 80% occurring once. Sequenced material: peripheral blood. The genes are TRBV4-1 and TRBJ1-3; 8 bases align to TRBD1. The sequence came from a man aged 60 to 69 with acute or convalescent COVID-19. CDR3 in DNA: TGCGCCAGCAGCCAAGAGGGCAGGGGGCCTGGAAACACCATATATTTT. This gives the protein CASSQEGRGPGNTIYF.